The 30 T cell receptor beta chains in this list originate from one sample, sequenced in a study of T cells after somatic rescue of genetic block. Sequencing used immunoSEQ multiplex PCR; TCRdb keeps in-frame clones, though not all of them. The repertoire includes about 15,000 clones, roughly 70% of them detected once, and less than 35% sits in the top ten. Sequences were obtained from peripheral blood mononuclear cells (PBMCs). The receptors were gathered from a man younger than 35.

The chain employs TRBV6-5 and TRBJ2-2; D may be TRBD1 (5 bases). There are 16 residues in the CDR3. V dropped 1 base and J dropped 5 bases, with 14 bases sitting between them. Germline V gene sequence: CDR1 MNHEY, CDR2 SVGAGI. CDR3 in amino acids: CASSYFQGYYTGELFF. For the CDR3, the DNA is TGTGCCAGCAGTTACTTCCAGGGATACTATACCGGGGAGCTGTTTTTT.

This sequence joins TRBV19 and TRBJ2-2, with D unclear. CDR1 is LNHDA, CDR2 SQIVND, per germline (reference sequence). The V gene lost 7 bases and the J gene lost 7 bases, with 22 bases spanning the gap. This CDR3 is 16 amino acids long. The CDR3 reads CASKRRPSMVDGELFF. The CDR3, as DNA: TGTGCCAGTAAAAGGCGGCCGTCCATGGTCGACGGGGAGCTGTTTTTT.

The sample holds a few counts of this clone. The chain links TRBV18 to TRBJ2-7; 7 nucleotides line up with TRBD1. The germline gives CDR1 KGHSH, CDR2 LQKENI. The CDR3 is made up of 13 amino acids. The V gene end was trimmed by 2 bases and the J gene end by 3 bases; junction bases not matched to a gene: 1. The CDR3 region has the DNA TGTGCCAGCTCACCAGGACAGGTCTACGAGCAGTACTTC. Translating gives CASSPGQVYEQYF.

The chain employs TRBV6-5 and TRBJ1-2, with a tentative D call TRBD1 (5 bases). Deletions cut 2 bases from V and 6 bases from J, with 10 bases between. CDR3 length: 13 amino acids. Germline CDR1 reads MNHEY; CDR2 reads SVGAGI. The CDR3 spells CASSYRGVDGYTF. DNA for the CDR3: TGTGCCAGCAGTTACCGGGGGGTAGATGGCTACACCTTC.

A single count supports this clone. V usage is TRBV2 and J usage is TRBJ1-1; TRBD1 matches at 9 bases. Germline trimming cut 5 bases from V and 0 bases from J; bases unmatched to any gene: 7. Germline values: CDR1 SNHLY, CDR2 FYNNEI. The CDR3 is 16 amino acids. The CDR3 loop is CASSIRDRDMNTEAFF. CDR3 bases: TGTGCCAGCAGTATCCGGGACAGGGACATGAACACTGAAGCTTTCTTT.

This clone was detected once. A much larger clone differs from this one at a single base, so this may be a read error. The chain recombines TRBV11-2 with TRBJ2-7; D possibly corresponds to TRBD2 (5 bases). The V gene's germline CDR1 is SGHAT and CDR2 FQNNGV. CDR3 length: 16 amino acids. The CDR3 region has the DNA TGTGCCAGCAGCTTACCCTTACTAGTTCGGGGATACGAGCAGTGCTTC. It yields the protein CASSLPLLVRGYEQCF.

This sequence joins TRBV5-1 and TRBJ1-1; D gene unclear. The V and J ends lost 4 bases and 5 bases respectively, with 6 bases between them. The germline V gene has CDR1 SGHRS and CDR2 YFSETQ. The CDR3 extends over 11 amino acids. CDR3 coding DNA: TGCGCCAGCAGCGGAGGGACTGAAGCTTTCTTT. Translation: CASSGGTEAFF.

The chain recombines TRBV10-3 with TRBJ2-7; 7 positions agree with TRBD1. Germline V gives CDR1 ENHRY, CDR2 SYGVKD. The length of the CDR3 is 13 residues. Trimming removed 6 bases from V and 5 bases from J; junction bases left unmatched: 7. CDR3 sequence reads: CAIRIGTVNEQYF. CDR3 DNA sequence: TGTGCCATCAGGATTGGGACAGTCAACGAGCAGTACTTC.

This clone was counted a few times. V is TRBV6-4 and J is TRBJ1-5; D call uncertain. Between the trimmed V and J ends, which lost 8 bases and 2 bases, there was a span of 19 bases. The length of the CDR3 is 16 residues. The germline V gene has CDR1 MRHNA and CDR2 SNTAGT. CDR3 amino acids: CASFRTARGGNQPQHF. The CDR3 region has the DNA TGTGCCAGCTTCAGGACGGCTAGAGGAGGCAATCAGCCCCAGCATTTT.

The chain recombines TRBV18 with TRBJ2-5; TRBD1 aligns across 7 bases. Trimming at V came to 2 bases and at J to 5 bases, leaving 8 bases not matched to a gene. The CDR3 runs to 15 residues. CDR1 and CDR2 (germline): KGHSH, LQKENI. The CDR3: CASSPRTGYQETQYF. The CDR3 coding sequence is TGTGCCAGCTCACCAAGGACAGGTTATCAGGAGACCCAGTACTTC. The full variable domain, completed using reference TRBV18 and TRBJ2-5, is NAGVMQNPRHLVRRRGQEARLRCSPMKGHSHVYWYRQLPEEGLKFMVYLQKENIIDESGMPKERFSAEFPKEGPSILRIQQVVRGDSAAYFCASSPRTGYQETQYFGPGTRLLVL.

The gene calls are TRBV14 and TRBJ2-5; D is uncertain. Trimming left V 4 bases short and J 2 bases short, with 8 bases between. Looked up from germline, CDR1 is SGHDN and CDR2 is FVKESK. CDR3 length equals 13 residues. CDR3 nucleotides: TGTGCCAGCAGCCTATCCAGACAAGAGACCCAGTACTTC. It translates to CASSLSRQETQYF.

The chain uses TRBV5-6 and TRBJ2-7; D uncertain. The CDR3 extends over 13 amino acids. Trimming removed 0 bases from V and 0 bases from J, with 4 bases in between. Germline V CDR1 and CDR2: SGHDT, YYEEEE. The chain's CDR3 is CASSLASSYEQYF. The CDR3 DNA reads TGTGCCAGCAGCTTGGCATCCTCCTACGAGCAGTACTTC.

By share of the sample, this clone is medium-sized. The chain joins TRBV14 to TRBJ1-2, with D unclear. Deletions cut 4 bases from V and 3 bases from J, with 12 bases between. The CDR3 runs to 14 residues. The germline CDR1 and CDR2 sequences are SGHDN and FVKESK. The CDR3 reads CASSLADAYYGYTF. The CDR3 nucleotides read TGTGCCAGCAGCCTCGCCGACGCCTACTATGGCTACACCTTC.

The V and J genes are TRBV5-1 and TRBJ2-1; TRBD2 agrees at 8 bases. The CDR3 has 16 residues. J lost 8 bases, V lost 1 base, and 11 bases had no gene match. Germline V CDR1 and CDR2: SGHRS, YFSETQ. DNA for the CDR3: TGCGCCAGCAGCTTGTCACCGGGACTAGATAGGCATGAGCAGTTCTTC. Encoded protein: CASSLSPGLDRHEQFF.

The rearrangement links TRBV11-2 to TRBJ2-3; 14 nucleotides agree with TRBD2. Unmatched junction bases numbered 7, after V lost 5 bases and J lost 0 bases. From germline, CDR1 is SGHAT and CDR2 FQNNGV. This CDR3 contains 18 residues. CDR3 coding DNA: TGTGCCAGCAGCCTAAGACTAGCGGGAGGGTTCAGCACAGATACGCAGTATTTT. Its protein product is CASSLRLAGGFSTDTQYF.

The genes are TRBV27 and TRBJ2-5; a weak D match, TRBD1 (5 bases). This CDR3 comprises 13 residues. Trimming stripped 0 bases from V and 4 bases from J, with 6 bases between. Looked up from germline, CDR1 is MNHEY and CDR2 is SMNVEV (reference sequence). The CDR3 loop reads CASSLSQVETQYF. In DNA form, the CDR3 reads TGTGCCAGCAGTTTATCACAGGTAGAGACCCAGTACTTC.

The CDR3 sequence: CASSSEGGRSYNSPLHF. The CDR3 region has the DNA TGTGCCAGCAGCTCCGAGGGGGGGAGGTCCTATAATTCACCCCTCCACTTT. The V call is TRBV11-2, the J call TRBJ1-6, with D possibly TRBD1 on 6 matching bases. This CDR3 is 17 amino acids long. V lost 4 bases and J lost 1, with 14 bases in between. CDR1 and CDR2 (germline): SGHAT, FQNNGV.

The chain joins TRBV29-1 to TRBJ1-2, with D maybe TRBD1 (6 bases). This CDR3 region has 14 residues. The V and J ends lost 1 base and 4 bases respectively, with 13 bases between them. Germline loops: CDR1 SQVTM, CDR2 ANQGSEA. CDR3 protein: CSVEVSTGSYGYTF. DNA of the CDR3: TGCAGCGTTGAAGTGTCAACAGGGAGCTATGGCTACACCTTC.

The CDR3 DNA reads TGTGCCAGCAGCAAGGGGAGCAGCCTAGGCGATGAGCAGTTCTTC. Its protein is CASSKGSSLGDEQFF. V gene TRBV7-9 combines with J gene TRBJ2-1; D may match TRBD1 or TRBD2 (5 bases each). The germline V gene encodes CDR1 SEHNR and CDR2 FQNEAQ (reference sequence). The CDR3 covers 15 residues. The V gene lost 5 bases and the J gene lost 8 bases, with 19 bases spanning the gap.

For the CDR3, the DNA is TGTGCCAGCTCCTCAGGGTTTGGGAACACTGAAGCTTTCTTT. Translating it yields CASSSGFGNTEAFF. The chain links TRBV18 to TRBJ1-1, with a tentative D call TRBD1 (5 bases). V shed 6 bases and J shed 1 base, with 12 bases lying between them. Germline lookup yields CDR1 KGHSH and CDR2 LQKENI. This CDR3 is built from 14 residues.

The CDR3: CATLKGTNYGYTF. CDR3 DNA sequence: TGTGCCACCCTAAAGGGGACTAACTATGGCTACACCTTC. The chain links TRBV6-5 to TRBJ1-2; weak D call: TRBD1 (5 bases). Trimming left V 10 bases short and J 0 bases short, with 12 bases between. CDR3 length equals 13 residues. Germline CDR1 MNHEY, CDR2 SVGAGI.

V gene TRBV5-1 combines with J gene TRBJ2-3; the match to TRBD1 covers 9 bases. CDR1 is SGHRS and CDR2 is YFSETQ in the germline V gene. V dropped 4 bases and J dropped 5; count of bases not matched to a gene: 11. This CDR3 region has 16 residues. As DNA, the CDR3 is TGCGCCAGCAGCGTACCGACCGGGACAGGGCTAGATACGCAGTATTTT. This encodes CASSVPTGTGLDTQYF.

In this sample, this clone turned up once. In nucleotides, the CDR3 is TGTGCCAGCAGGGGGGTTACCTACAATGAGCAGTTCTTC. Encoded protein: CASRGVTYNEQFF. V gene TRBV27 combines with J gene TRBJ2-1; D tentatively reads TRBD1 or TRBD2 (5 bases each). CDR3 length: 13 amino acids. V was shortened by 6 bases and J by 2 bases, with 8 bases between the two germline ends. CDR1 and CDR2 (germline): MNHEY, SMNVEV (reference sequence).

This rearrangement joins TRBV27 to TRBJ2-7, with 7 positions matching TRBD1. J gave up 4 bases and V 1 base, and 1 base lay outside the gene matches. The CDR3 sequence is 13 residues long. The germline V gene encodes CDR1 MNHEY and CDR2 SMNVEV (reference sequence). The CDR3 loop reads CASSLLDRYEQYF. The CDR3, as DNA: TGTGCCAGCAGTTTATTGGACAGGTACGAGCAGTACTTC.

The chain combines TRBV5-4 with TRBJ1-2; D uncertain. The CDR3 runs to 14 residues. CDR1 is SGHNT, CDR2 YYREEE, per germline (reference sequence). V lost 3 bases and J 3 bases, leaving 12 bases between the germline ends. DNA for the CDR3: TGTGCCAGCAGCTCCCTACAGAGTTACTATGGCTACACCTTC. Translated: CASSSLQSYYGYTF.

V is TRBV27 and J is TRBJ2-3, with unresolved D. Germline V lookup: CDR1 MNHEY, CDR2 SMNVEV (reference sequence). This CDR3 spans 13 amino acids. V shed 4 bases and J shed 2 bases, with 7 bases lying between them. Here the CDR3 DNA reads TGTGCCAGCAGTTCTCTCGCCACAGATACGCAGTATTTT. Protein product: CASSSLATDTQYF.

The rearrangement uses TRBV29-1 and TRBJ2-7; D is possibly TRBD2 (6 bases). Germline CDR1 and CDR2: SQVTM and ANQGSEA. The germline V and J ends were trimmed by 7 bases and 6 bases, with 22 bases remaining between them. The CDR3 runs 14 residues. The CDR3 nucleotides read TGCAGCGACCCATCGGGGGACCCCCCTGTCGAGCAGTACTTC. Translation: CSDPSGDPPVEQYF.

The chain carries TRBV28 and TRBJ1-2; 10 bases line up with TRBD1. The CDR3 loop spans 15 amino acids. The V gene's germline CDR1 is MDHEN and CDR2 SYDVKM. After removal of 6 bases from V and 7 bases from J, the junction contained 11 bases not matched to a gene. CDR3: CASRTTGGLWIGYTF. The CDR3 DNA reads TGTGCCAGCAGAACGACAGGGGGCCTCTGGATTGGCTACACCTTC.

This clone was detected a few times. CDR3 sequence reads: CASSHSTDTQYF. The CDR3 DNA follows: TGTGCCAGCAGCCACAGCACAGATACGCAGTATTTT. The rearrangement links TRBV2 to TRBJ2-3; D remains ambiguous. This CDR3 region has 12 residues. Germline V gene sequence: CDR1 SNHLY, CDR2 FYNNEI. V was pared by 6 bases and J by 0 bases, with 4 bases between.

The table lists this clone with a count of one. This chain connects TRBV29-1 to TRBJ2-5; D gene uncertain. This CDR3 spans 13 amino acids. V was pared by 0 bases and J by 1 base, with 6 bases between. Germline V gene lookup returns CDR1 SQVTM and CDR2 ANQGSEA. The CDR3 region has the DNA TGCAGCGTTGAAGAAGGTTTCCAAGAGACCCAGTACTTC. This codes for CSVEEGFQETQYF.